This is a list of T cell receptor beta chains from one sample in a study of blood T cell repertoires in COVID-19. Method: immunoSEQ multiplex PCR; TCRdb's copy keeps in-frame clones and lacks some. In the table there are more than 95,000 clones, approximately 82% of which are singletons. Sequenced input: peripheral blood. These receptors were collected from a man between 65 and 85 years old with active or convalescent COVID-19. CDR3s include the opening cysteine and the closing phenylalanine or tryptophan. D genes are given only for firm matches. Clone sizes are given selectively: once, few, many, or a class where the clone is expanded.

D gene: TRBD1; clone size: NA; J gene: TRBJ1-2; V gene: TRBV2; CDR3 protein: CASMTGTANYGYTF; CDR3 DNA: TGTGCCAGCATGACCGGGACAGCTAACTATGGCTACACCTTC
D gene: TRBD1; clone size: NA; J gene: TRBJ1-2; V gene: TRBV29-1; CDR3 protein: CSVSGTGGSGGYTF; CDR3 DNA: TGCAGCGTTTCCGGGACAGGGGGCTCGGGTGGCTACACCTTC
D gene: NA; clone size: NA; J gene: TRBJ2-2; V gene: TRBV7-9; CDR3 protein: CASSLSEDTGELFF; CDR3 DNA: TGTGCCAGCAGCTTGTCGGAGGACACCGGGGAGCTGTTTTTT
D gene: NA; clone size: NA; J gene: TRBJ1-1; V gene: TRBV11-1; CDR3 protein: CASSPGSYNTEAFF; CDR3 DNA: TGTGCCAGCAGCCCCGGGTCATATAACACTGAAGCTTTCTTT
D gene: NA; clone size: NA; J gene: TRBJ1-2; V gene: TRBV7-9; CDR3 protein: CASEDTRWSKNYGYTF; CDR3 DNA: TGTGCCAGCGAGGACACTCGGTGGTCCAAAAACTATGGCTACACCTTC
D gene: NA; clone size: NA; J gene: TRBJ2-3; V gene: TRBV7-2; CDR3 protein: CASSSGGGRSQYF; CDR3 DNA: TGTGCCAGCAGCTCCGGCGGCGGGCGGTCGCAGTATTTT
D gene: TRBD1; clone size: NA; J gene: TRBJ1-3; V gene: TRBV11-2; CDR3 protein: CASSSYQGGEVGNTIYF; CDR3 DNA: TGTGCCAGCAGCTCCTACCAGGGGGGCGAGGTTGGAAACACCATATATTTT
D gene: NA; clone size: NA; J gene: TRBJ2-7; V gene: TRBV27; CDR3 protein: CASSLGQTYEQYF; CDR3 DNA: TGTGCCAGCAGTTTGGGGCAGACCTACGAGCAGTACTTC
D gene: NA; clone size: NA; J gene: TRBJ2-2; V gene: TRBV5-1; CDR3 protein: CASSGQTGVGELFF; CDR3 DNA: TGCGCCAGCAGCGGCCAGACAGGAGTCGGGGAGCTGTTTTTT
D gene: TRBD2; clone size: NA; J gene: TRBJ2-2; V gene: TRBV7-2; CDR3 protein: CASSLVGLAGNTGELFF; CDR3 DNA: TGTGCCAGCAGCTTAGTCGGGCTAGCGGGTAACACCGGGGAGCTGTTTTTT
D gene: TRBD1; clone size: NA; J gene: TRBJ2-7; V gene: TRBV7-8; CDR3 protein: CASSLDRFKSYEQYF; CDR3 DNA: TGTGCCAGCAGCTTGGACAGGTTTAAATCCTACGAGCAGTACTTC
D gene: TRBD1; clone size: NA; J gene: TRBJ1-5; V gene: TRBV4-1; CDR3 protein: CASSQEGTVAQPQHF; CDR3 DNA: TGCGCCAGCAGCCAAGAGGGGACAGTCGCTCAGCCCCAGCATTTT
D gene: TRBD1; clone size: few; J gene: TRBJ1-1; V gene: TRBV5-4; CDR3 protein: CASSEPGQGGTEAFF; CDR3 DNA: TGTGCCAGCAGCGAGCCGGGACAGGGGGGCACTGAAGCTTTCTTT
D gene: TRBD2; clone size: NA; J gene: TRBJ2-1; V gene: TRBV11-3; CDR3 protein: CASSLGPGLAGANEQFF; CDR3 DNA: TGTGCCAGCAGCTTAGGCCCGGGACTAGCGGGAGCCAATGAGCAGTTCTTC
D gene: NA; clone size: NA; J gene: TRBJ2-1; V gene: TRBV28; CDR3 protein: CASSSTGSGDEQFF; CDR3 DNA: TGTGCCAGCAGTTCAACAGGGAGCGGGGATGAGCAGTTCTTC
D gene: TRBD2; clone size: NA; J gene: TRBJ2-7; V gene: TRBV6-2/TRBV6-3; CDR3 protein: CASSAGTSFYEQYF; CDR3 DNA: TGTGCCAGCAGCGCCGGGACTAGCTTCTACGAGCAGTACTTC
D gene: NA; clone size: NA; J gene: TRBJ1-2; V gene: TRBV6-6; CDR3 protein: CASSYPDSLKIYGYTF; CDR3 DNA: TGTGCCAGCAGTTACCCTGACAGCCTCAAAATCTATGGCTACACCTTC
D gene: NA; clone size: NA; J gene: TRBJ2-1; V gene: TRBV15; CDR3 protein: CATSSGETGLGDNEQFF; CDR3 DNA: TGTGCCACCAGCAGTGGCGAGACGGGACTCGGGGACAATGAGCAGTTCTTC
D gene: NA; clone size: NA; J gene: TRBJ1-6; V gene: TRBV27; CDR3 protein: CASSLTGSPLHF; CDR3 DNA: TGTGCCAGCAGTTTAACAGGCTCACCCCTCCACTTT
D gene: NA; clone size: NA; J gene: TRBJ1-1; V gene: TRBV7-2; CDR3 protein: CASSLKGGRVSTEAFF; CDR3 DNA: TGTGCCAGCAGCTTAAAGGGGGGGAGGGTTTCCACTGAAGCTTTCTTT
D gene: TRBD2; clone size: NA; J gene: TRBJ2-1; V gene: TRBV7-8; CDR3 protein: CAGVSGLAGGKGNEQFF; CDR3 DNA: TGTGCCGGGGTTTCGGGACTAGCGGGAGGGAAAGGGAATGAGCAGTTCTTC
D gene: NA; clone size: NA; J gene: TRBJ1-1; V gene: TRBV9; CDR3 protein: CASSPQDLNTEAFF; CDR3 DNA: TGTGCCAGCAGCCCACAGGACCTTAACACTGAAGCTTTCTTT
D gene: NA; clone size: NA; J gene: TRBJ2-7; V gene: TRBV6-2/TRBV6-3; CDR3 protein: CASRYGQSSYEQYF; CDR3 DNA: TGTGCCAGCAGATACGGGCAGAGCTCCTACGAGCAGTACTTC
D gene: NA; clone size: NA; J gene: TRBJ2-2; V gene: TRBV7-9; CDR3 protein: CASSPGTPPGELFF; CDR3 DNA: TGTGCCAGCAGCCCTGGGACTCCTCCCGGGGAGCTGTTTTTT
D gene: TRBD2; clone size: NA; J gene: TRBJ2-5; V gene: TRBV6-2/TRBV6-3; CDR3 protein: CASSYRTSQETQYF; CDR3 DNA: TGTGCCAGCAGTTATCGGACTAGCCAAGAGACCCAGTACTTC
D gene: TRBD1; clone size: few; J gene: TRBJ1-2; V gene: TRBV4-1; CDR3 protein: CASSAWTGDGYTF; CDR3 DNA: TGCGCCAGCAGCGCTTGGACAGGGGACGGCTACACCTTC
D gene: NA; clone size: NA; J gene: TRBJ2-7; V gene: TRBV2; CDR3 protein: CARSRAAGSYEQYF; CDR3 DNA: TGTGCCAGGTCACGCGCGGCCGGCTCCTACGAGCAGTACTTC